This T cell receptor beta chain was captured in a study of shared clonotypes between healthy human individuals. On the study more broadly: A donor's plate count was three for CD4 naive and three for CD4 memory; CD8 naive had two and CD8 memory one.

Data came from immunoSEQ multiplex PCR; TCRdb stores just in-frame clones and leaves some out. The table has 800,000 to 950,000 clones, around 96% seen once. The CDR3 is made up of 13 amino acids. Looked up from germline, CDR1 is MDHEN and CDR2 is SYDVKM. V lost 4 bases, J lost 1 base, and 7 bases lay in between. Naive-designated CD8 cells lacked CD45RO, were positively enriched for CCR7, and omitted terminally differentiated effector memory CD45RA+ cells. All donors were healthy HIV-negative adults lacking recent acute infections or vaccinations. The V call is TRBV28, the J call TRBJ1-1; D is ambiguous. Sequences were obtained from naive CD8+ T cells sorted from blood. This receptor was taken from a man aged 25 to 45 in good health. For the CDR3, the DNA is TGTGCCAGCAGTTCGGACGGGAACACTGAAGCTTTCTTT. Protein: CASSSDGNTEAFF.